This is a list of T cell receptor beta chains from one sample in a study of shared clonotypes between healthy human individuals. Generated by immunoSEQ multiplex PCR, the TCRdb table keeps only in-frame clones and is missing some. The sample holds over 950,000 clones, 77% seen once. Material for sequencing was memory CD4+ T cells from PBMCs. Every receptor here comes from a man aged 18 to 29 in good health. Some clones in this sample may be carry-over from other donors' samples. The CDR3 runs from the conserved cysteine through the conserved F or W. The D gene is left open where the match is weak. Size is stated for part of the rows, as once, few or many counts, or as a class when the clone is expanded.

V gene: TRBV7-2
clone size: .
J gene: TRBJ2-6
D gene: .
CDR3 protein: CASSALNSGANVLTF
CDR3 DNA: TGTGCCAGCAGCGCTCTGAACTCTGGGGCCAACGTCCTGACTTTC

V gene: TRBV7-2
clone size: .
J gene: TRBJ2-1
D gene: .
CDR3 protein: CASSFPALESSYNEQFF
CDR3 DNA: TGTGCCAGCAGCTTTCCGGCTCTGGAAAGCTCCTACAATGAGCAGTTCTTC

V gene: TRBV19
clone size: few
J gene: TRBJ1-2
D gene: .
CDR3 protein: CASSMLSGYTF
CDR3 DNA: TGTGCCAGTAGTATGCTGTCCGGCTACACCTTC

V gene: TRBV11-3
clone size: .
J gene: TRBJ2-1
D gene: .
CDR3 protein: CASSSRTASSYNEQFF
CDR3 DNA: TGTGCCAGCAGCTCGCGGACGGCGAGCTCCTACAATGAGCAGTTCTTC

V gene: TRBV6-6
clone size: .
J gene: TRBJ1-2
D gene: .
CDR3 protein: CASSYSTDYGYTF
CDR3 DNA: TGTGCCAGCAGTTACTCCACGGACTATGGCTACACCTTC

V gene: TRBV14
clone size: .
J gene: TRBJ2-7
D gene: .
CDR3 protein: CASSQLGPLRNYEQYF
CDR3 DNA: TGTGCCAGCAGCCAACTTGGGCCACTACGAAACTACGAGCAGTACTTC

V gene: TRBV18
clone size: .
J gene: TRBJ1-4
D gene: .
CDR3 protein: CASSPSRGEKLFF
CDR3 DNA: TGTGCCAGCTCACCATCCAGGGGTGAAAAACTGTTTTTT

V gene: TRBV29-1
clone size: .
J gene: TRBJ2-1
D gene: .
CDR3 protein: CSVDPREGANEQFF
CDR3 DNA: TGCAGCGTTGACCCACGGGAGGGGGCCAATGAGCAGTTCTTC

V gene: TRBV6-6
clone size: .
J gene: TRBJ2-2
D gene: .
CDR3 protein: CAIRTSGVGTGELFF
CDR3 DNA: TGTGCCATCCGAACAAGTGGGGTTGGTACCGGGGAGCTGTTTTTT

V gene: TRBV5-1
clone size: few
J gene: TRBJ2-3
D gene: .
CDR3 protein: CASSLQGEEDTQYF
CDR3 DNA: TGCGCCAGCAGCTTACAGGGTGAGGAGGATACGCAGTATTTT

V gene: TRBV7-9
clone size: .
J gene: TRBJ1-3
D gene: .
CDR3 protein: CASSPATNTIYF
CDR3 DNA: TGTGCCAGCAGCCCCGCCACCAACACCATATATTTT